This record looks at one TCR beta chain sequence and its context. The data derive from a study of tumor-infiltrating lymphocytes in localized non-small cell lung cancer. The table came from immunoSEQ multiplex PCR; TCRdb's copy has only in-frame clones and leaves some out. Of about 23,000 clones listed, around two thirds are singletons. This CDR3 region has 16 residues. Per germline, CDR1 SGHVS and CDR2 FQNEAQ. The germline V and J ends were trimmed by 0 bases and 4 bases, with 15 bases remaining between them. This clonotype was obtained from a human donor with non-small cell lung cancer. The gene calls are TRBV7-8 and TRBJ2-5; D may be TRBD1 or TRBD2 (6 bases each). The sample consisted of lung tumor tissue. CDR3 DNA: TGTGCCAGCAGCTTAGCCTACAGGGAGCGGGTAGAGACCCAGTACTTC. Its protein product is CASSLAYRERVETQYF.